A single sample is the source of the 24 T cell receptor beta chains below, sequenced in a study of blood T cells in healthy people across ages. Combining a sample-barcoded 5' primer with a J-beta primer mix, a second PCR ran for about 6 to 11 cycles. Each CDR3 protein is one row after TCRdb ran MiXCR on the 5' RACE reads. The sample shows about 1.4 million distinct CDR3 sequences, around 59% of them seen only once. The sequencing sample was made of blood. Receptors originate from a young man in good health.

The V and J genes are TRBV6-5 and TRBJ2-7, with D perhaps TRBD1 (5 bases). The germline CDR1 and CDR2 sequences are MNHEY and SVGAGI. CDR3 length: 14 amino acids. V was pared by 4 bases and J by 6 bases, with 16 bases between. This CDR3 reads CASSSLSTVGEQYF. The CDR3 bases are TGTGCCAGCAGTTCCCTCTCGACAGTAGGCGAGCAGTACTTC.

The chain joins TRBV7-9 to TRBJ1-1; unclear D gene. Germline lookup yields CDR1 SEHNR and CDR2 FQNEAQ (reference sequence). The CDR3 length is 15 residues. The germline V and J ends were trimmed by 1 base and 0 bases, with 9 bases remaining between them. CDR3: CASSLEVRMNTEAFF. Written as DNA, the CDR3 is TGTGCCAGCAGCTTAGAAGTACGGATGAACACTGAAGCTTTCTTT.

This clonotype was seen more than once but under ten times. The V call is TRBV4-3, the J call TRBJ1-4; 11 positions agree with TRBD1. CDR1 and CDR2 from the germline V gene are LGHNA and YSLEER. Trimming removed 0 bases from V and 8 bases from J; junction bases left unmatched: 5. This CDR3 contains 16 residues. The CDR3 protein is CASSQELGTGGEKLFF. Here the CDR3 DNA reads TGCGCCAGCAGCCAAGAATTAGGGACAGGGGGGGAAAAACTGTTTTTT.

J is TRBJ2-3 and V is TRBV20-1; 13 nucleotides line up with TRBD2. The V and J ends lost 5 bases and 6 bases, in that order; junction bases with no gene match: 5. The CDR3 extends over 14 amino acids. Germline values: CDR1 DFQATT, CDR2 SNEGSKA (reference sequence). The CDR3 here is CSASLTSGRDTQYF. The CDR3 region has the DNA TGCAGTGCTTCCCTGACTAGCGGGAGGGATACGCAGTATTTT.

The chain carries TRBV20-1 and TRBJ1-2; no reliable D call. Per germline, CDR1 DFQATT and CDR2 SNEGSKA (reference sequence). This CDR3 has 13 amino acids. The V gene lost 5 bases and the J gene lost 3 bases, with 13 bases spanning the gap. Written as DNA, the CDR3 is TGCAGTGCTCTGAGGGAGACGGACTATGGCTACACCTTC. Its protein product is CSALRETDYGYTF.

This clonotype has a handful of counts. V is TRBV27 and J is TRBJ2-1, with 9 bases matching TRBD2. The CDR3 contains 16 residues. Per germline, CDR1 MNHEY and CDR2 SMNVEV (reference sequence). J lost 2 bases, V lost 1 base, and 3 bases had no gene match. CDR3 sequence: CASSLWGGRAYNEQFF. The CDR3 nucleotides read TGTGCCAGCAGTTTATGGGGCGGGAGGGCCTACAATGAGCAGTTCTTC.

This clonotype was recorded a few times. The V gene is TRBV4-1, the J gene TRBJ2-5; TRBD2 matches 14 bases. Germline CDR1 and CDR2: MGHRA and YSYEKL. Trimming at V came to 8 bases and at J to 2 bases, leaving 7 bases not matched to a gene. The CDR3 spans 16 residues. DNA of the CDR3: TGCGCCAGCGGCAGGACTAGCGGGGGGACGCAAGAGACCCAGTACTTC. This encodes CASGRTSGGTQETQYF.

The CDR3 DNA is TGTGCCAGCAGACCCGGGACAGGGGTCTCTGAGCAGTTCTTC. Its protein is CASRPGTGVSEQFF. The J gene is TRBJ2-1, the V gene TRBV11-2; 10 bases line up with TRBD1. CDR1 and CDR2 from the germline V gene are SGHAT and FQNNGV. This CDR3 contains 14 residues. J was trimmed by 9 bases and V by 6 bases; bases with no gene match: 8.

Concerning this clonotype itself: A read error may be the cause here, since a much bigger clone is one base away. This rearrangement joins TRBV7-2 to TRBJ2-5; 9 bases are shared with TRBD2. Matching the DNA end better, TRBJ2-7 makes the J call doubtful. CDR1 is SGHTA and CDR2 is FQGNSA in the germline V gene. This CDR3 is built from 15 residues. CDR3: CASSSGREGDYEQYF. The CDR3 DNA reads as TGTGCCAGCAGCTCCGGGCGGGAGGGGGACTACGAGCAGTACTTC.

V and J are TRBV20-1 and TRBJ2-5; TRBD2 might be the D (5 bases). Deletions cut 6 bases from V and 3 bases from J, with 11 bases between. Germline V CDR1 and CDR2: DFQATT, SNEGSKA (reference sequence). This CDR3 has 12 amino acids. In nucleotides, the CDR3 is TGCAGTGCGAGGGAACTTGAAGAGACCCAGTACTTC. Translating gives CSARELEETQYF.

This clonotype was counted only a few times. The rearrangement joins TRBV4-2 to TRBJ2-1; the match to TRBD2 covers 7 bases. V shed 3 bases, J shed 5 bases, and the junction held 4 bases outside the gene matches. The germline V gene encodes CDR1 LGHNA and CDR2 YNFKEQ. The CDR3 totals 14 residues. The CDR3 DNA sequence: TGTGCCAGCAGCCAGGTCCTAGCGGACAATGAGCAGTTCTTC. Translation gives CASSQVLADNEQFF.

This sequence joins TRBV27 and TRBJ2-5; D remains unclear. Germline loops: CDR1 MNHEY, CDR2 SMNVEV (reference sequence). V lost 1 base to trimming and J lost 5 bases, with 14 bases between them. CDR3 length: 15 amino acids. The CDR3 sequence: CASSLYGPPTETQYF. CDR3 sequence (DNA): TGTGCCAGCAGTTTATATGGGCCTCCGACGGAGACCCAGTACTTC.

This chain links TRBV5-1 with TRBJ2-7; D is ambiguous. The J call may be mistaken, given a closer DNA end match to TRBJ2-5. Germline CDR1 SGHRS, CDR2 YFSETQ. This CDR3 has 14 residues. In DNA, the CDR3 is TGCGCCAGCAGCTTAGGCACCCTGGGGGAGACCCAGTACTTC. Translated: CASSLGTLGETQYF.

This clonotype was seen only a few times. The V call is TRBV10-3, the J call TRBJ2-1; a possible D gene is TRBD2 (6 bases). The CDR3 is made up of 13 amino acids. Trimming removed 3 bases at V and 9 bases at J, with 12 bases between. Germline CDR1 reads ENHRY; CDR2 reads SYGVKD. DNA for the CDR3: TGTGCCATCAGTGAAGTCGGGGAGGTTGAGCAGTTCTTC. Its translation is CAISEVGEVEQFF.

The CDR3 coding sequence is TGTGCCAGCAGTGAGGTCGCGCTAGCCAAAAACATTCAGTACTTC. Encoded protein: CASSEVALAKNIQYF. The genes are TRBV6-1 and TRBJ2-4; D unresolved. Trimming pared 3 bases from V and 0 bases from J, leaving 9 bases between. The CDR3 is 15 residues long. Germline V gives CDR1 MNHNS, CDR2 SASEGT.

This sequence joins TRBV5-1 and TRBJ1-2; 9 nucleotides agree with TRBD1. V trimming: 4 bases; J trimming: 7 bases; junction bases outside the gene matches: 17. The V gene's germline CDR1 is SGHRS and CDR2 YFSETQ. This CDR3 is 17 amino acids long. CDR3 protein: CASSPFYKSGTGPGYTF. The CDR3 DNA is TGCGCCAGCAGCCCTTTCTATAAATCCGGGACAGGGCCTGGCTACACCTTC.

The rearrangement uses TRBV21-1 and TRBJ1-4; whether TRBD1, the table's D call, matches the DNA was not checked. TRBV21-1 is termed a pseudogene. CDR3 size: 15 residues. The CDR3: CASSKTGGGREKLFF. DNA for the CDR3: TGTGCCAGCAGCAAAACAGGGGGCGGGCGTGAAAAACTGTTTTTT.

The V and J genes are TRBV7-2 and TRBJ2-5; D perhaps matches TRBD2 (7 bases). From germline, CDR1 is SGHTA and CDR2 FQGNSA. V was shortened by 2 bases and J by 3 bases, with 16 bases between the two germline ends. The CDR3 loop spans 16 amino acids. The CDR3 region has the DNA TGTGCCAGCAGCTTATTGGGCGGGGGCAGTAAAGAGACCCAGTACTTC. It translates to CASSLLGGGSKETQYF.

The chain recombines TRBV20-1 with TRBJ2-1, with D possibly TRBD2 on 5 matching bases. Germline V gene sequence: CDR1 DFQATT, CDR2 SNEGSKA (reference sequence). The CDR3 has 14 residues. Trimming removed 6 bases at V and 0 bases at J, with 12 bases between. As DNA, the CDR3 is TGCAGTGCCAAAGAACGGGACTCCTACAATGAGCAGTTCTTC. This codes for CSAKERDSYNEQFF.

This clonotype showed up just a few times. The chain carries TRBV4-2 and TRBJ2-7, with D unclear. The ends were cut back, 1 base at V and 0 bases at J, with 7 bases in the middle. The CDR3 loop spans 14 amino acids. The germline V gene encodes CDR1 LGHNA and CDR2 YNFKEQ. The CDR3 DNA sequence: TGTGCCAGCAGCCAAGTTCAGGTCTCCTACGAGCAGTACTTC. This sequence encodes CASSQVQVSYEQYF.

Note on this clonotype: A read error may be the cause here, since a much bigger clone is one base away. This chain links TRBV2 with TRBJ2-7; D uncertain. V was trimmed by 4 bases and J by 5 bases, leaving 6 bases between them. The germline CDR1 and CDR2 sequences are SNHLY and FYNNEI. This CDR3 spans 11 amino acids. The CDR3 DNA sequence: TGTGCCAGCAGTGGAGCCCACGAGCAGTACTTC. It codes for CASSGAHEQYF.

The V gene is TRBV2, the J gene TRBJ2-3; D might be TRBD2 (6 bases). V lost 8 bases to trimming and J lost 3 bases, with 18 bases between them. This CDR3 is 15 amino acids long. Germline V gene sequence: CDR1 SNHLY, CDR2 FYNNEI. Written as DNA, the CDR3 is TGTGCCAGCCTACCGGGACTCCAGGTTACAGATACGCAGTATTTT. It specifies CASLPGLQVTDTQYF.

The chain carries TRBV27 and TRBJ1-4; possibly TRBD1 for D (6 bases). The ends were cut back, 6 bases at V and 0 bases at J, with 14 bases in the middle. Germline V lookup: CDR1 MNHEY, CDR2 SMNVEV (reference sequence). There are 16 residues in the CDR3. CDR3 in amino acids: CASSLRQATTNEKLFF. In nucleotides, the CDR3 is TGTGCCAGCAGCCTCAGACAGGCAACAACTAATGAAAAACTGTTTTTT.

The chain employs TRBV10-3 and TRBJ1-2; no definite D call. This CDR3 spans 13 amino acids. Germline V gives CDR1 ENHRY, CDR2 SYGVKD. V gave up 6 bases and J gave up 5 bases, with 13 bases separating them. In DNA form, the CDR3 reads TGTGCCATCAGGGAAGACTCCAGTTATGGCTACACCTTC. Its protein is CAIREDSSYGYTF.